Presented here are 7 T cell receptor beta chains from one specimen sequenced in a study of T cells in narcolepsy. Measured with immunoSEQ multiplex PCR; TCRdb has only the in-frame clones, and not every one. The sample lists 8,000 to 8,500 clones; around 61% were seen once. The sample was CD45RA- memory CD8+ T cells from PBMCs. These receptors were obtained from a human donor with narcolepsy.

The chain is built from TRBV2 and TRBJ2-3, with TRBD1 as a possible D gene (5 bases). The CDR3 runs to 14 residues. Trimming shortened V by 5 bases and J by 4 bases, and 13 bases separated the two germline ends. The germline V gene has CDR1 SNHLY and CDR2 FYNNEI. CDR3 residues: CASSTGKGPDTQYF. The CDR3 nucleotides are TGTGCCAGCAGTACAGGAAAAGGGCCAGATACGCAGTATTTT. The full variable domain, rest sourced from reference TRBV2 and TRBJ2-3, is EPEVTQTPSHQVTQMGQEVILRCVPISNHLYFYWYRQILGQKVEFLVSFYNNEISEKSEIFDDQFSVERPDGSNFTLKIRSTKLEDSAMYFCASSTGKGPDTQYFGPGTRLTVL.

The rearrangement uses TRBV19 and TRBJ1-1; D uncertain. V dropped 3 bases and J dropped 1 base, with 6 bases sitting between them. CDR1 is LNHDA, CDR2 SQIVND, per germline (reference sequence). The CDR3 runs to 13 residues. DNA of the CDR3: TGTGCCAGTAGTATTGGGCGGAACACTGAAGCTTTCTTT. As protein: CASSIGRNTEAFF.

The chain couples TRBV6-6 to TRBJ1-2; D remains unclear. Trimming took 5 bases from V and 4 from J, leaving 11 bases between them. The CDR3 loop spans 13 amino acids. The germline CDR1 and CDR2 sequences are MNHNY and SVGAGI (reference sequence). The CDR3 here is CASSQTTTYGYTF. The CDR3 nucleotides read TGTGCCAGCAGTCAGACAACTACCTATGGCTACACCTTC.

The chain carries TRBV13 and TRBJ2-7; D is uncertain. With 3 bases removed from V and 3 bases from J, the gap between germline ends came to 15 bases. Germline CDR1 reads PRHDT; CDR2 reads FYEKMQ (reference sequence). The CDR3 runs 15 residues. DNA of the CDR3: TGTGCCAGCAGCTTCCACACCGTCCCTAACTACGAGCAGTACTTC. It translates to CASSFHTVPNYEQYF.

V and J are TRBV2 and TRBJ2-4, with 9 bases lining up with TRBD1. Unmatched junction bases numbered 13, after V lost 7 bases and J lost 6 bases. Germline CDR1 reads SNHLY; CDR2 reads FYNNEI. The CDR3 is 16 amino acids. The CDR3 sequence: CASTERGPGQGNIQYF. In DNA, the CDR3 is TGTGCCAGCACCGAACGTGGTCCGGGACAGGGAAACATTCAGTACTTC.

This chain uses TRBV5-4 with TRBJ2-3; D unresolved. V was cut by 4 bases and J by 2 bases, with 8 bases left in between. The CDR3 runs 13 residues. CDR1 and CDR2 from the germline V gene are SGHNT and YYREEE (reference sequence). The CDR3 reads CASSSRFTDTQYF. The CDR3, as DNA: TGTGCCAGCAGCAGTCGATTCACAGATACGCAGTATTTT.

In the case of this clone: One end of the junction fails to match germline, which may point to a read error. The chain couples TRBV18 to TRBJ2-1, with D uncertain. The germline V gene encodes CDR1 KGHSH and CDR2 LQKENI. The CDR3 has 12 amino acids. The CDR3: CASSPPGPEQLF. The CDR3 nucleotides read TGTGCCAGCTCACCACCGGGTCCTGAGCAGCTCTTC.